This note documents a single T cell receptor beta chain sequence. Some clones are missing from TCRdb's copy, which holds only in-frame ones; the method was immunoSEQ multiplex PCR. Here the sample spans 150,000 to 200,000 clones, about 91% being singletons. This record belongs to a study of T cell responses to AZD1222 COVID-19 vaccine. The clonotype originates from an adult who received the AZD1222 COVID-19 vaccine. Sequencing used peripheral blood, obtained 28 days after the second AZD1222 dose.

The CDR3 region is CASSPPSRLANYNEQFF. The CDR3 nucleotides are TGTGCCAGCAGCCCACCCTCAAGACTAGCGAATTACAATGAGCAGTTCTTC. The rearrangement uses TRBV5-6 and TRBJ2-1; TRBD2 agrees at 8 bases. CDR3 size: 17 residues. Germline-derived CDR1 and CDR2 are SGHDT and YYEEEE. The V gene end was trimmed by 4 bases and the J gene end by 4 bases; junction bases not matched to a gene: 13.